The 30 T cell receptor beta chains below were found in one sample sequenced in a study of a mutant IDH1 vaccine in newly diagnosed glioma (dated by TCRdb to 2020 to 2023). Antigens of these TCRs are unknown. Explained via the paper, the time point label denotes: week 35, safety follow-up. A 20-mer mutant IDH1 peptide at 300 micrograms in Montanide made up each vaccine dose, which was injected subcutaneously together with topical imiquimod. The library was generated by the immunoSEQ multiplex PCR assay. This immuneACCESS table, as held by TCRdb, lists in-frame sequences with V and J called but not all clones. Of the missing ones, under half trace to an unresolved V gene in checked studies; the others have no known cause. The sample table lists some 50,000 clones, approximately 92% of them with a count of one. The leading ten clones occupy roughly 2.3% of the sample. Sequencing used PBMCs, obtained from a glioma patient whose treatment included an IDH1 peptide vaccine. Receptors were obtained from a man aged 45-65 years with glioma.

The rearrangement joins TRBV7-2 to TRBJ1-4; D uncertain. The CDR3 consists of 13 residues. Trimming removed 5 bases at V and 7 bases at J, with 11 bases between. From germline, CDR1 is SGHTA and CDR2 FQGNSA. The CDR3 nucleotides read TGTGCCAGCAGCCACCCCGCCGGTGAAAAACTGTTTTTT. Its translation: CASSHPAGEKLFF.

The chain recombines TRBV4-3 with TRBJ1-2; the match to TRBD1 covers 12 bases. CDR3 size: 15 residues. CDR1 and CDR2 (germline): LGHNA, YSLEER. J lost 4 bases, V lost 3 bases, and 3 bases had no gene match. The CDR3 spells CASSQGQGAGYGYTF. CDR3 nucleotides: TGCGCCAGCAGCCAGGGACAGGGGGCAGGCTATGGCTACACCTTC.

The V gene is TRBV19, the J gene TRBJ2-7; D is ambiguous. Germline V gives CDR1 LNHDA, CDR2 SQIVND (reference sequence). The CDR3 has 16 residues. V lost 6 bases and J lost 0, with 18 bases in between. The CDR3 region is CASSQAQAVSSYEQYF. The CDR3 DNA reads TGTGCCAGTAGCCAAGCTCAGGCGGTGAGCTCCTACGAGCAGTACTTC.

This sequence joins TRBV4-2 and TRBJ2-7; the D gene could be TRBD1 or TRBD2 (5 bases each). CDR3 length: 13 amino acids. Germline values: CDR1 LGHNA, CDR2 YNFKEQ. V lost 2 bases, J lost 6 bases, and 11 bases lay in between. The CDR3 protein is CASSQRDPSEQYF. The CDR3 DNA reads TGTGCCAGCAGCCAACGGGACCCTTCCGAGCAGTACTTC.

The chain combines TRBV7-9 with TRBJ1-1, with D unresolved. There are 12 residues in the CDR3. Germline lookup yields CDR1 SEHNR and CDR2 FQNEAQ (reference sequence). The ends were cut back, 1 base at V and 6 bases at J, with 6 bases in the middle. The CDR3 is CASSLGIAEAFF. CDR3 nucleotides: TGTGCCAGCAGCTTAGGGATAGCTGAAGCTTTCTTT.

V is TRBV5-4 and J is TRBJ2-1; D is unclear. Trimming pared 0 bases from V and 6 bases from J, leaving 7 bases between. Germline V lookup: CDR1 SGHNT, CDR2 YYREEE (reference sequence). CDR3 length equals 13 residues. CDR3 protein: CASSLGSPNEQFF. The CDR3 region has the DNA TGTGCCAGCAGCTTGGGGTCCCCCAATGAGCAGTTCTTC.

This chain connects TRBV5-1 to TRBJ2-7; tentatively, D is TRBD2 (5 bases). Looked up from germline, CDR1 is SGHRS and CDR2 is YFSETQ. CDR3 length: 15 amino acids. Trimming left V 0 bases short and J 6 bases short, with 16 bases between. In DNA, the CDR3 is TGCGCCAGCAGCTTGGCCGGCGGGTCCAAGTTCGAGCAGTACTTC. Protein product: CASSLAGGSKFEQYF.

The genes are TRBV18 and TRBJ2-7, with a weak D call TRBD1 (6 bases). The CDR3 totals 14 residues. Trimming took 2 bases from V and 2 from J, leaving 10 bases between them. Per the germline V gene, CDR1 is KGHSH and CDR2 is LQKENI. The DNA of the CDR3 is TGTGCCAGCTCACCAAAGACAGGTACCTACGAGCAGTACTTC. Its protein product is CASSPKTGTYEQYF. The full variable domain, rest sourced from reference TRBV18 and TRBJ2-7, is NAGVMQNPRHLVRRRGQEARLRCSPMKGHSHVYWYRQLPEEGLKFMVYLQKENIIDESGMPKERFSAEFPKEGPSILRIQQVVRGDSAAYFCASSPKTGTYEQYFGPGTRLTVT.

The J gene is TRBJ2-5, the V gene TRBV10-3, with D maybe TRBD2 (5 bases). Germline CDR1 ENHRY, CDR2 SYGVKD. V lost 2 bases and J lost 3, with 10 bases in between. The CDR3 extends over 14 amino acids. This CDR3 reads CAISEGLTEETQYF. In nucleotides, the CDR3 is TGTGCCATCAGTGAGGGACTCACCGAAGAGACCCAGTACTTC.

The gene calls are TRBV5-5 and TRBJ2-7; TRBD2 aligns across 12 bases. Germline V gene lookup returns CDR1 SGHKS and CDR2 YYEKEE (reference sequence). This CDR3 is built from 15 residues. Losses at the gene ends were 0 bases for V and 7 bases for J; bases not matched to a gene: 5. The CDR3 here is CASSLARLAGAEQYF. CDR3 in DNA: TGTGCCAGCAGCTTGGCACGACTAGCGGGAGCTGAGCAGTACTTC.

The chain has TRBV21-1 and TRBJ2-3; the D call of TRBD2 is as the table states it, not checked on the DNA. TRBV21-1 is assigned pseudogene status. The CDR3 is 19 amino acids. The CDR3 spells CASSKDGSGKGGPTDTQYF. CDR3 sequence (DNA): TGTGCCAGCAGCAAAGACGGTAGCGGGAAGGGGGGACCCACAGATACGCAGTATTTT.

CDR3 nucleotides: TGCGCCAGCAGCTTGGCGCGGACTAGCGGGGGGGCCACAGATACGCAGTATTTT. This gives the protein CASSLARTSGGATDTQYF. The rearrangement uses TRBV5-1 and TRBJ2-3; 15 bases align to TRBD2. CDR3 length: 18 amino acids. Germline-derived CDR1 and CDR2 are SGHRS and YFSETQ. Trimming took 0 bases from V and 2 from J; bases not matched to a gene: 4. Together with reference TRBV5-1 and TRBJ2-3, the CDR3 gives the full variable domain: KAGVTQTPRYLIKTRGQQVTLSCSPISGHRSVSWYQQTPGQGLQFLFEYFSETQRNKGNFPGRFSGRQFSNSRSEMNVSTLELGDSALYLCASSLARTSGGATDTQYFGPGTRLTVL.

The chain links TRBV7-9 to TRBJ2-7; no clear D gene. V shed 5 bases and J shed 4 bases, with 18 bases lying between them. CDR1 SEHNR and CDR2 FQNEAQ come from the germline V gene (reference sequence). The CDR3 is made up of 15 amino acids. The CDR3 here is CASSLGPLKGYEQYF. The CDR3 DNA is TGTGCCAGCAGCCTCGGACCCCTTAAAGGGTACGAGCAGTACTTC.

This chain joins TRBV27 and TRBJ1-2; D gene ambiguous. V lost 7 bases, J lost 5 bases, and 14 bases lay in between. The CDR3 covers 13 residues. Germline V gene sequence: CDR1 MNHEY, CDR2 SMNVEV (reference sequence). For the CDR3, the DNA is TGTGCCAGCACCCGGCAGCCACAGTATGGCTACACCTTC. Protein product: CASTRQPQYGYTF.

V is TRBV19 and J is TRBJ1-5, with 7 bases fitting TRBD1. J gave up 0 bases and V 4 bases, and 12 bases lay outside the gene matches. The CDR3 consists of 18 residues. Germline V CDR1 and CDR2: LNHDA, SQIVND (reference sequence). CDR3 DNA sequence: TGTGCCAGTAGTACCCCGGACAGGAGAACAGATAGCAATCAGCCCCAGCATTTT. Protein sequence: CASSTPDRRTDSNQPQHF. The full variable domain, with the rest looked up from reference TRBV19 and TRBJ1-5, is DGGITQSPKYLFRKEGQNVTLSCEQNLNHDAMYWYRQDPGQGLRLIYYSQIVNDFQKGDIAEGYSVSREKKESFPLTVTSAQKNPTAFYLCASSTPDRRTDSNQPQHFGDGTRLSIL.

DNA for the CDR3: TGTGCCAGCAGCGTAGAAGCGGCCGCTTCCTACGAGCAGTACTTC. This codes for CASSVEAAASYEQYF. The genes are TRBV9 and TRBJ2-7, with a possible D match to TRBD2 (5 bases). V lost 0 bases, J lost 1 base, and 11 bases lay in between. The CDR3 is 15 amino acids. Per germline, CDR1 SGDLS and CDR2 YYNGEE.

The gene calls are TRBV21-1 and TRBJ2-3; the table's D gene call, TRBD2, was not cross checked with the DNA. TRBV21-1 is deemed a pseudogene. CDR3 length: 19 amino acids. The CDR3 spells CASSKEGGGLAPSTDTQYF. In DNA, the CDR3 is TGTGCCAGCAGCAAAGAGGGGGGAGGACTAGCGCCTAGCACAGATACGCAGTATTTT.

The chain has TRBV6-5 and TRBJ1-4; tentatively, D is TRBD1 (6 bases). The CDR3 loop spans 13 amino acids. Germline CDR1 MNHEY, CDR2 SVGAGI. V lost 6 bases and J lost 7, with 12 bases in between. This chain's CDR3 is CASRGRGREKLFF. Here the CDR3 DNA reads TGTGCCAGCAGGGGCAGGGGACGTGAAAAACTGTTTTTT.

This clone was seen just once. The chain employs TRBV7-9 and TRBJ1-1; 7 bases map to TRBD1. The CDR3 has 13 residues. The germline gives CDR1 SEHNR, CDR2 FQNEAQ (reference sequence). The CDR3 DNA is TGTGCGCTTGGGACAGACTATAACACTGAAGCTTTCTTT. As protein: CALGTDYNTEAFF.

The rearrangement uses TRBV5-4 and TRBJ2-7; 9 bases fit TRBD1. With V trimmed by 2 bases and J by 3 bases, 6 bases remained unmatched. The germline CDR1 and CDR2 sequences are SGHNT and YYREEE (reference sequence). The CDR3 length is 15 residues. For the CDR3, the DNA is TGTGCCAGCAGCTTAGTTACAGGGGGCCTCTACGAGCAGTACTTC. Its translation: CASSLVTGGLYEQYF.

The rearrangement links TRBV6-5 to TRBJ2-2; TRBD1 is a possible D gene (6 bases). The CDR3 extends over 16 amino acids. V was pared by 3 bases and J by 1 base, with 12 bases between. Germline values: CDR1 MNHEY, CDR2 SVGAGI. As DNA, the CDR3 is TGTGCCAGCAGTTATGACAGGCCGGGGAACACCGGGGAGCTGTTTTTT. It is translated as CASSYDRPGNTGELFF.

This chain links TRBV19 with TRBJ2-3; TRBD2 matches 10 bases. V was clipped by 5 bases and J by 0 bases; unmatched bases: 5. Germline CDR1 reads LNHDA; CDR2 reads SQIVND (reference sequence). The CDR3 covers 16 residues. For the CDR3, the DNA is TGTGCCAGTAGTTTAACTAGCGGGGCTAGCACAGATACGCAGTATTTT. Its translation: CASSLTSGASTDTQYF.

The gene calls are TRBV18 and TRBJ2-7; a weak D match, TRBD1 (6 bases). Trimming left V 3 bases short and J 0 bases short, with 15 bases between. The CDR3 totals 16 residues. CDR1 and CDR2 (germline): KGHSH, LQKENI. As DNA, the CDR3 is TGTGCCAGCTCACCGCCCACTGGCAGGGGCTCCTACGAGCAGTACTTC. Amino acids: CASSPPTGRGSYEQYF.

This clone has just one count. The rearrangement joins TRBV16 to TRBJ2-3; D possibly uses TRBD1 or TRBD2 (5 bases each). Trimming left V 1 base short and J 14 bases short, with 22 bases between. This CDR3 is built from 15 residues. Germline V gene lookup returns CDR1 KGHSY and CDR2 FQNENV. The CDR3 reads CASSQLMGPLTQPYF. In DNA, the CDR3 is TGTGCCAGCAGCCAATTAATGGGACCCCTCACTCAGCCGTATTTT.

This chain's CDR3 is CASSEEHTAGETQYF. Written as DNA, the CDR3 is TGTGCCAGCAGTGAGGAGCACACAGCCGGGGAGACCCAGTACTTC. This chain connects TRBV2 to TRBJ2-5; D is unresolved. With 3 bases removed from V and 5 bases from J, the gap between germline ends came to 16 bases. Germline V lookup: CDR1 SNHLY, CDR2 FYNNEI. The CDR3 spans 15 residues.

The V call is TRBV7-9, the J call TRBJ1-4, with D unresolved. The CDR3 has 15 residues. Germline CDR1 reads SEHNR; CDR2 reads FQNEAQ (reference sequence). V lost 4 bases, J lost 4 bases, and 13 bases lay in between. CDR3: CASSYSTVDNEKLFF. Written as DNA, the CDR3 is TGTGCCAGCAGCTATTCGACGGTCGATAATGAAAAACTGTTTTTT.

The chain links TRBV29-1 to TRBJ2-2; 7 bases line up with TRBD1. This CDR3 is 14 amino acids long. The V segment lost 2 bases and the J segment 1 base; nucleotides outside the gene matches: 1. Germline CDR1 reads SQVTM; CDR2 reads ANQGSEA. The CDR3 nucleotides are TGCAGCGTTGAAAGGGGGCAGAACACCGGGGAGCTGTTTTTT. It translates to CSVERGQNTGELFF.

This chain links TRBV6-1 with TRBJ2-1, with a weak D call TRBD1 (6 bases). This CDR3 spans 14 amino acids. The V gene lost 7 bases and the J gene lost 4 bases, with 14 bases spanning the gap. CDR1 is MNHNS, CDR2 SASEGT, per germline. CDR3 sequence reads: CASTDRLKYNEQFF. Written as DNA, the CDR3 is TGTGCCAGCACGGACAGACTTAAATACAATGAGCAGTTCTTC.

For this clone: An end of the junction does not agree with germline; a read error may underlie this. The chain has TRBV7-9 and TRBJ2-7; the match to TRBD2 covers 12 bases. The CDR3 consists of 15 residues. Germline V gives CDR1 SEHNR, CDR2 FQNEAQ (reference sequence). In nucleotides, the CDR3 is TGTGCCAGCAGCAACCTAGCGGGGGGGCTTTACGCGCAGTACTTC. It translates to CASSNLAGGLYAQYF.

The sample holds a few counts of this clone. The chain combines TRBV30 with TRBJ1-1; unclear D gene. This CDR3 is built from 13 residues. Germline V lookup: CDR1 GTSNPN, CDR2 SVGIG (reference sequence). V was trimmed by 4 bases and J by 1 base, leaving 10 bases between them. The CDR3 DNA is TGTGCCTGGAAAGGGATGAAGAACACTGAAGCTTTCTTT. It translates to CAWKGMKNTEAFF.